This T cell receptor beta chain was retrieved from a study of T cell repertoires in cytomegalovirus infection (dated by TCRdb to about 2019). About the full investigation: Because public TCR beta signatures pointed to carriage of CMV infection together with the matching HLA type, the HLA type of each donor mattered for the analysis.

Sequencing was performed on an Illumina HiSeq 1500. TCRdb reworked the public reads: Q25 trimming with fastp, MiXCR clone assembly, productive beta chains retained. Here each entry gathers all rows of one CDR3 protein and keeps the most common genes and DNA. The sample includes some 150,000 distinct CDR3 sequences, with roughly a quarter observed a single time. The ten largest clones take up 11% of the sample. V is cut back by 8 bases and J by 6 bases, with 5 bases in the junction unmatched. The germline V gene (reference sequence) provides CDR1 LNHDA and CDR2 SQIVND. From cysteine to phenylalanine, the CDR3 is 13 amino acids long. Of all the DNA, just the CDR3 is kept, 39 bases in frame from base 1. Beyond this particular receptor, the publication reports: The ex vivo response was dominated by HLA-C-restricted CMV-specific TCR beta clonotypes, which also provided the single most frequent clonotype in two of eight donors. In both this cohort and an independent roughly 350-donor cohort, the cumulative frequency of public TCR beta family members distinguished carriers of CMV infection plus the relevant HLA type.

This clonotype came up a few times. The clone's antigen remains unknown. No per-base quality is available; no much larger clone lies one base away. This receptor was identified in a human donor in good health (CMV status not recorded). Some clones in this sample may be carry-over from other donors' samples. The chain is assembled from TRBV19 and TRBJ1-5, with 9 junctional bases fitting TRBD1. The sample taken for sequencing was PBMCs. CDR3 region: CASSTGGLQPQHF. The DNA sequence follows: TGTGCCAGTTCAACAGGGGGCCTTCAGCCCCAGCATTTT.